The TCR beta chain under discussion was sequenced for a study of shared clonotypes between healthy human individuals. Study-level background: CD4 naive and memory got three plates each, CD8 naive two, CD8 memory one.

V was clipped by 0 bases and J by 3 bases, with 18 bases between them. This CDR3 contains 18 residues. The germline V gene has CDR1 LNHDA and CDR2 SQIVND (reference sequence). Here immunoSEQ multiplex PCR was the method, and the copy in TCRdb shows in-frame clones only, minus some. The sample records 800,000 to 1,200,000 clones, around 78% being singletons. The J gene is TRBJ2-4, the V gene TRBV19, with D possibly TRBD2 on 5 matching bases. The specimen was memory CD4+ T cells from PBMCs. Subset reported: CD45RA-negative fraction. This sequence was found in a man aged 18 to 29 in good health. Some clones in this sample may be carry-over from other donors' samples. The CDR3 nucleotides read TGTGCCAGTAGTATAGATCCCCTCAGCGGAGCAAGCAAAAACATTCAGTACTTC. Residues: CASSIDPLSGASKNIQYF.